This T cell receptor (beta chain) is drawn from a study of T cells after posttransplantation cyclophosphamide. Notes on the study in general: Blood and skin or GI T cell repertoires showed limited TRB overlap. Donor CD8+ memory clones often dominated recipient blood repertoires at later times. Recipient CMV seropositivity and CMV reactivation strongly tracked TRB clonality.

On the day of bone marrow donation, the related graft donor provided peripheral blood. V shed 3 bases, J shed 0 bases, and the junction held 10 bases outside the gene matches. This CDR3 contains 18 residues. Germline CDR1 and CDR2: SGHRS and YFSETQ. Profiled with immunoSEQ multiplex PCR; TCRdb holds only in-frame clones, not every one. Among under 75,000 clones listed, over 85% were seen once. About this clone: Its antigen is as yet unknown.

Specimen: PBMCs. The chain has TRBV5-1 and TRBJ2-2; TRBD2 matches at 8 bases. This sequence was found in a woman aged 25 to 45 in good health and a related stem cell transplant donor. CDR3 sequence: CASSSKRGGGTNTGELFF. The CDR3 region has the DNA TGCGCCAGCAGCTCTAAACGAGGCGGGGGGACGAACACCGGGGAGCTGTTTTTT.